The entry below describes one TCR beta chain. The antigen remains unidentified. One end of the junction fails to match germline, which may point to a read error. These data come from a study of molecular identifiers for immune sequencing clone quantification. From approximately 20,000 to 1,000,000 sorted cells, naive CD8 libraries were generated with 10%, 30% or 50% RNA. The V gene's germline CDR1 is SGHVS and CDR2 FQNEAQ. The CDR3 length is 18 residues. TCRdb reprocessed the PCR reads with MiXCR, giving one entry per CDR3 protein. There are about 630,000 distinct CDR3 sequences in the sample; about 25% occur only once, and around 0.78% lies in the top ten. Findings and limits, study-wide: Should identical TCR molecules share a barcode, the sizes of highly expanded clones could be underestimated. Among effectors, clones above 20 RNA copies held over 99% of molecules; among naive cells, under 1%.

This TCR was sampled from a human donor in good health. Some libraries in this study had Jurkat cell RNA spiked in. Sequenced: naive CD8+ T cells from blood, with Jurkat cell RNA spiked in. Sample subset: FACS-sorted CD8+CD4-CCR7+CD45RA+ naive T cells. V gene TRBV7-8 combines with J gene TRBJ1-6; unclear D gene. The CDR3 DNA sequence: TGTCCCAGCAGCTCATCCGGGCCCCTAAGCTCCTATAATTCACCCCTCCACTTT. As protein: CPSSSSGPLSSYNSPLHF.